Sequencing of this TCR beta chain was carried out in a study of T cell responses to AZD1222 COVID-19 vaccine. Overall study context: Second-dose intervals near 4 or 12 weeks were combined. The study, taken as a whole, reports: In all cases, repertoires were sampled only after the peak T cell response. At study baseline, merely several AZD1222 recipients were seropositive.

The ends were cut back, 1 base at V and 5 bases at J, with 5 bases in the middle. Germline V gene data show CDR1 as MNHNS and CDR2 as SASEGT. CDR3 size: 12 residues. TCRdb's table, derived via immunoSEQ multiplex PCR, lists solely in-frame clones and lacks some. In the table there are approximately 85,000 clones, roughly 90% of which are singletons. As concerns this clone: Its target is unknown.

The chain links TRBV6-1 to TRBJ1-2; no firm D call. The clonotype originates from an adult in good health. Material: peripheral blood, obtained on day 0 of AZD1222 vaccination. This chain's CDR3 is CASSEGQYGYTF. The CDR3 DNA is TGTGCCAGCAGTGAAGGGCAGTATGGCTACACCTTC.